This T cell receptor (beta chain) was documented in a study of OX40 agonist ivuxolimab in advanced cancers. Regarding the study in general: Ivuxolimab, which targeted the costimulatory receptor OX40 (CD134), was an agonistic, fully human IgG2 monoclonal antibody. Among the roughly 52 dose-escalation patients, some 19 had hepatocellular carcinoma, roughly 15 melanoma, 9 renal cell carcinoma and 9 head and neck cancer. In the dose-escalation cohort, approximately 80% of patients were male, and the mean age was 60 years with a range of roughly 23 to 90. The paper reports the monotherapy dose-escalation portion (N of about 47 patients) of the phase I ivuxolimab trial. The point of sequencing TCRbeta in the periphery was to test whether ivuxolimab changed TCR sequence diversity and drove clonal T-cell expansion. Prior anti-PD-1, anti-PD-L1 or anti-CTLA-4 therapy was permitted, and checkpoint inhibitors had been received by more than 35% of dose-escalation patients. Intravenous ivuxolimab was administered to patients every 2 weeks at six dose levels: 0.01, 0.1, 0.3, 1.5, 3 and 10 mg/kg. Three dose-escalation patients achieved partial responses, one with hepatocellular carcinoma and two with cutaneous melanoma.

What the research found in general, with its limitations: After ivuxolimab, CD8+ T cells had more expanded clones than CD4+ T cells on average. Low levels of normalized T-cell clonal expansion were also seen in some patients who did not respond. At doses of 0.1 to 3.0 mg/kg, clonal expansion of both CD4+ and CD8+ T cells in blood was seen between baseline and week 6. Antigen specificity was not determined for the clonally expanded peripheral T cells. Partial responders in the 0.1-3.0 mg/kg groups had among the lowest normalized peripheral clonal expansion, especially among CD8+ T cells.

In the case of this clone: Its recognized antigen is unknown. Base qualities were left out, and no much larger clone turns up one base away.

For sequencing of the TCRbeta CDR3 region, genomic DNA was extracted from the sorted cells. TCRbeta CDR3 regions were sequenced using the immunoSEQ Assay. Not all clones reach the TCRdb copy of this immuneACCESS table, which keeps in-frame sequences only. Checked studies attribute under half of the gap to unresolved V genes and leave the rest unexplained. This sample is represented by some 45,000 clones; around four fifths of them were singletons. Around 2.1% of the sample rests with the top ten. Compared with germline, V lacks 6 bases and J lacks 3 bases; bases without a gene match: 1. From the germline V gene, CDR1 is SNHLY and CDR2 is FYNNEI. Reading from cysteine to phenylalanine, the CDR3 counts 13 amino acids. The only DNA kept is the CDR3, 39 bases in frame from the first base. The trial excluded patients who had a history of autoimmune disease or were on systemic immunosuppression. Peripheral blood for TCR sequencing was collected from all dose cohorts at baseline, on cycle 4 day 1, and on cycle 7 day 1. Samples were obtained from an open-label, multicenter, first-in-human phase I dose-escalation trial of ivuxolimab. Adults with locally advanced or metastatic melanoma, renal cell, hepatocellular, or head and neck squamous cell carcinoma were enrolled in the trial. Before TCR sequencing, CD4+ T cells and CD8+ T cells were sorted from peripheral blood as separate populations.

Specimen: CD4+ or CD8+ T cells sorted from blood, collected in a trial of the OX40 agonist ivuxolimab. The chain is encoded by TRBV2 joined to TRBJ2-3, and 9 junction bases match TRBD2. The TCR comes from an adult with an advanced solid tumor such as melanoma, head and neck, liver or kidney cancer. For the CDR3, the sequence is CASSLAGTDTQYF. The DNA reads TGTGCCAGCAGCCTAGCGGGGACAGATACGCAGTATTTT.